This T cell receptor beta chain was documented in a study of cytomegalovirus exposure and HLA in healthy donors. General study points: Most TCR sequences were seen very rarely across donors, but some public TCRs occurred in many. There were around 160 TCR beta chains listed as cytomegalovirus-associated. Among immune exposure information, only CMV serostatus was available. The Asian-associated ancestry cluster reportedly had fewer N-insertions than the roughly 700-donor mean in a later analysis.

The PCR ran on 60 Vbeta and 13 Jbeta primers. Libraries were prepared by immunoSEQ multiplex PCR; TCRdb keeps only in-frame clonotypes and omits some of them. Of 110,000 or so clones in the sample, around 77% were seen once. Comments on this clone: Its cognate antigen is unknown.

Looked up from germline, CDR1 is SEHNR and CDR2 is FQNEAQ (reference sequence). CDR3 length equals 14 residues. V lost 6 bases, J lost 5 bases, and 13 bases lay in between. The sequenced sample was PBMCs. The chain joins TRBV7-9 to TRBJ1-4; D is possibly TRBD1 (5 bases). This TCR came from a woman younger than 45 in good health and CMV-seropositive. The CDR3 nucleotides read TGTGCCAGCAGGCGAGACAGCACGAATGAAAAACTGTTTTTT. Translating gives CASRRDSTNEKLFF.